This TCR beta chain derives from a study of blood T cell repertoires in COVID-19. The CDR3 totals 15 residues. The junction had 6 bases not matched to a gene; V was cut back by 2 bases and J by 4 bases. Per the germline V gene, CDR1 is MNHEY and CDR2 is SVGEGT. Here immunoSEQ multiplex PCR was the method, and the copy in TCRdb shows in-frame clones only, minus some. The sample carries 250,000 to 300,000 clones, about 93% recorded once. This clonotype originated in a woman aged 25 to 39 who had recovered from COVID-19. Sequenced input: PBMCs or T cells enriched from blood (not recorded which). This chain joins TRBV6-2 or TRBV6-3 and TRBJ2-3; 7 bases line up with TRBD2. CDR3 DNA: TGTGCCAGCAGTTACGGGGCGGGAGATCCAGATACGCAGTATTTT. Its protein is CASSYGAGDPDTQYF.